What follows are 21 T cell receptor beta chains derived from one specimen sequenced in a study of identical twins. TCRdb independently ran MiXCR on the 5' RACE reads; one entry per CDR3 protein. The data contain around 370,000 distinct CDR3 sequences, 8.5% to 10% of them singletons. The sequencing sample was made of naive T cells sorted from blood. Every receptor here comes from a woman between 45 and 60 years old in good health.

This clonotype was seen once. Germline and junction disagree at one end, which may indicate a read error. J is TRBJ2-1 and V is TRBV2, with D possibly being TRBD2 (6 bases). The CDR3 sequence is 13 residues long. Germline lookup yields CDR1 SNHLY and CDR2 FYNNEI. CDR3 in amino acids: CASSIEEGNEEFF. As DNA, the CDR3 is TGTGCCAGCAGCATAGAGGAGGGGAATGAGGAGTTCTTC.

The J gene is TRBJ2-1, the V gene TRBV7-6; 9 positions match TRBD2. Germline V gives CDR1 SGHVS, CDR2 FNYEAQ. This CDR3 has 14 residues. V was pared by 5 bases and J by 9 bases, with 8 bases of the junction left unmatched. This chain's CDR3 is CASSTIAGEGEQFF. In DNA form, the CDR3 reads TGTGCCAGCAGCACCATAGCGGGAGAAGGTGAGCAGTTCTTC. Together with reference TRBV7-6 and TRBJ2-1, the CDR3 gives the full variable domain: GAGVSQSPRYKVTKRGQDVALRCDPISGHVSLYWYRQALGQGPEFLTYFNYEAQQDKSGLPNDRFSAERPEGSISTLTIQRTEQRDSAMYRCASSTIAGEGEQFFGPGTRLTVL.

This rearrangement joins TRBV5-1 to TRBJ2-2; no definite D call. This CDR3 is 14 amino acids long. V was trimmed by 5 bases and J by 3 bases, leaving 11 bases between them. Germline V gene sequence: CDR1 SGHRS, CDR2 YFSETQ. CDR3 in amino acids: CASSRPTDTGELFF. The CDR3 DNA sequence: TGCGCCAGCAGTCGACCGACCGACACCGGGGAGCTGTTTTTT. Combining the CDR3 with reference TRBV5-1 and TRBJ2-2 gives the whole variable domain KAGVTQTPRYLIKTRGQQVTLSCSPISGHRSVSWYQQTPGQGLQFLFEYFSETQRNKGNFPGRFSGRQFSNSRSEMNVSTLELGDSALYLCASSRPTDTGELFFGEGSRLTVL.

The J gene is TRBJ1-2, the V gene TRBV5-5; D unclear. The CDR3 has 15 amino acids. Germline V gene lookup returns CDR1 SGHKS and CDR2 YYEKEE (reference sequence). The V end was cut by 2 bases, the J end by 0 bases, with 11 bases between. Written as DNA, the CDR3 is TGTGCCAGCAGCTTTGGGCCCACGTCTAACTATGGCTACACCTTC. Translating it yields CASSFGPTSNYGYTF.

This chain uses TRBV5-1 with TRBJ2-7; TRBD2 matches 8 bases. With V trimmed by 2 bases and J by 6 bases, 4 bases remained unmatched. Germline loops: CDR1 SGHRS, CDR2 YFSETQ. This CDR3 has 13 amino acids. The CDR3 here is CASSLSGSSEQYV. CDR3 coding DNA: TGCGCCAGCAGCTTAAGCGGGAGTTCCGAGCAGTACGTC.

The chain has TRBV29-1 and TRBJ1-2; D unresolved. Germline-derived CDR1 and CDR2 are SQVTM and ANQGSEA. The CDR3 consists of 12 residues. V was clipped by 3 bases and J by 2 bases, with 7 bases between them. The CDR3 DNA is TGCAGCGTTGATACAGTCAACTATGGCTACACCTTC. This encodes CSVDTVNYGYTF. Using reference TRBV29-1 and TRBJ1-2 for the parts outside the CDR3, the full variable domain is SAVISQKPSRDICQRGTSLTIQCQVDSQVTMMFWYRQQPGQSLTLIATANQGSEATYESGFVIDKFPISRPNLTFSTLTVSNMSPEDSSIYLCSVDTVNYGYTFGSGTRLTVV.

In this sample, this clonotype turned up many times. V and J are TRBV12-3 or TRBV12-4 and TRBJ1-4; the match to TRBD1 covers 10 bases. The ends lost 5 bases at V and 7 bases at J; junction bases unmatched: 4. The CDR3 is made up of 14 amino acids. The CDR3 region has the DNA TGTGCCAGCAGTCACCGGGACAGGGGTGAAAAACTGTTTTTT. Its translation: CASSHRDRGEKLFF.

This clonotype was detected many times. The rearrangement uses TRBV27 and TRBJ2-3; 7 bases match TRBD2. The CDR3 has 16 residues. Germline CDR1 reads MNHEY; CDR2 reads SMNVEV (reference sequence). Trimming removed 1 base from V and 2 bases from J; junction bases left unmatched: 6. In DNA form, the CDR3 reads TGTGCCAGCAGTTTATTGGGCGGGACTAACACAGATACGCAGTATTTT. It codes for CASSLLGGTNTDTQYF.

The sample holds a few counts of this clonotype. V is TRBV7-8 and J is TRBJ1-5; tentative D call: TRBD1 (6 bases). CDR1 is SGHVS and CDR2 is FQNEAQ in the germline V gene. The V end lost 5 bases, the J end lost 5 bases, and 13 bases lay between the germline ends. The CDR3 consists of 14 residues. The CDR3 here is CASSLGRGDQPQHF. DNA for the CDR3: TGTGCCAGCAGCCTGGGCAGGGGAGATCAGCCCCAGCATTTT.

A few counts support this clonotype. The J gene is TRBJ2-7, the V gene TRBV14, with D perhaps TRBD1 or TRBD2 (5 bases each). The CDR3 runs to 14 residues. V dropped 3 bases and J dropped 5 bases, with 14 bases sitting between them. Germline assignment: CDR1 SGHDN and CDR2 FVKESK. The CDR3 sequence is CASSQGPWVDEQYF. CDR3 coding DNA: TGTGCCAGCAGCCAGGGACCTTGGGTGGACGAGCAGTACTTC.

At least ten counts were recorded for this clonotype. V and J are TRBV11-2 and TRBJ2-7; D may be TRBD1 or TRBD2 (7 bases each). The CDR3 is made up of 15 amino acids. Trimming shortened V by 2 bases and J by 4 bases, and 15 bases separated the two germline ends. Germline loops: CDR1 SGHAT, CDR2 FQNNGV. The CDR3 DNA is TGTGCCAGCAGCTTAAGTCCCCAGGGGGGGTACGAGCAGTACTTC. The encoded protein is CASSLSPQGGYEQYF.

The J gene is TRBJ2-7, the V gene TRBV30; 8 bases are a match to TRBD1. Germline CDR1 is GTSNPN and CDR2 is SVGIG (reference sequence). The CDR3 totals 12 residues. V lost 7 bases and J lost 2; bases outside the gene matches: 4. CDR3 nucleotide sequence: TGTGCCTTCCGGACAGGGACCTACGAGCAGTACTTC. It codes for CAFRTGTYEQYF.

This clonotype was recorded at least ten times. The V and J genes are TRBV4-1 and TRBJ1-1, with D unclear. The CDR3 is 14 residues long. Trimming removed 1 base at V and 3 bases at J, with 9 bases between. Germline V gives CDR1 MGHRA, CDR2 YSYEKL. The CDR3 loop reads CASSQVLQDTEAFF. The CDR3 DNA reads TGCGCCAGCAGCCAAGTTCTCCAGGACACTGAAGCTTTCTTT.

The CDR3, as DNA: TGTGCCAGCAGCTACTTAGCGGGAGGGCCCTATGAGCAGTTCTTC. Amino acids: CASSYLAGGPYEQFF. The rearrangement links TRBV3-1 to TRBJ2-1; 11 bases match TRBD2. Germline V gene sequence: CDR1 LGHDT, CDR2 YNNKEL (reference sequence). The CDR3 spans 15 residues. J gave up 8 bases and V 5 bases, and 8 bases lay outside the gene matches.

The rearrangement joins TRBV5-1 to TRBJ2-3, with a tentative D call TRBD1 (6 bases). Germline V gives CDR1 SGHRS, CDR2 YFSETQ. The CDR3 sequence is 14 residues long. Deletions cut 2 bases from V and 5 bases from J, with 12 bases between. The CDR3 sequence is CASSLVTGIDTQYF. The DNA for the CDR3 is TGCGCCAGCAGCTTAGTCACAGGGATAGATACGCAGTATTTT.

In its sample, this clonotype was seen many times. The gene calls are TRBV29-1 and TRBJ2-1, with D possibly TRBD2 on 5 matching bases. This CDR3 comprises 13 residues. Deletions cut 3 bases from V and 6 bases from J, with 12 bases between. Germline V lookup: CDR1 SQVTM, CDR2 ANQGSEA. In DNA form, the CDR3 reads TGCAGCGTTGATGGGCTAGCCCTCAATGAGCAGTTCTTC. Residues: CSVDGLALNEQFF.

This clonotype appeared a few times. The V call is TRBV6-5, the J call TRBJ1-2, with D maybe TRBD1 (6 bases). This CDR3 comprises 15 residues. Trimming left V 7 bases short and J 6 bases short, with 21 bases between. CDR1 and CDR2 (germline): MNHEY, SVGAGI. In DNA, the CDR3 is TGTGCCAGCAACCGCGGACAGACAGCCTCAAATGGCTACACCTTC. It yields the protein CASNRGQTASNGYTF.

The chain joins TRBV29-1 to TRBJ2-7; unclear D gene. CDR1 SQVTM and CDR2 ANQGSEA come from the germline V gene. The V end was cut by 4 bases, the J end by 0 bases, with 7 bases between. This CDR3 spans 12 amino acids. CDR3 in DNA: TGCAGCGTTGGAGGAAGCTCCTACGAGCAGTACGTC. It specifies CSVGGSSYEQYV.

In this sample, this clonotype turned up many times. The chain couples TRBV7-2 to TRBJ1-2, with D maybe TRBD1 (6 bases). CDR1 is SGHTA, CDR2 FQGNSA, per germline. CDR3 length: 14 amino acids. Trimming removed 5 bases at V and 1 base at J, with 11 bases between. DNA of the CDR3: TGTGCCAGCAGCGCCGGACAGCTTAACTATGGCTACACCTTC. Its translation is CASSAGQLNYGYTF.

This clonotype was counted a few times. The chain employs TRBV20-1 and TRBJ2-1; a weak D match, TRBD2 (6 bases). In germline, CDR1 is DFQATT, CDR2 SNEGSKA (reference sequence). The CDR3 contains 12 residues. V gave up 3 bases and J gave up 8 bases, with 11 bases separating them. CDR3 sequence: CSASRESYEQFF. The DNA of the CDR3 is TGCAGTGCTAGTCGGGAGTCATATGAGCAGTTCTTC.

This clonotype has a handful of counts. The genes are TRBV13 and TRBJ2-5, with 14 bases aligning to TRBD2. This CDR3 contains 16 residues. The V gene end was trimmed by 5 bases and the J gene end by 3 bases; junction bases not matched to a gene: 5. Germline CDR1 reads PRHDT; CDR2 reads FYEKMQ (reference sequence). The DNA of the CDR3 is TGTGCCAGCAGCCCGACTAGCGGGAGGGGCAAAGAGACCCAGTACTTC. As protein: CASSPTSGRGKETQYF.